This is a list of T cell receptor beta chains from one sample in a study of blood T cell repertoires in COVID-19. Profiling relied on immunoSEQ multiplex PCR, and the TCRdb table lists in-frame clones only, not all of them. The table includes roughly 400,000 clones, around nine tenths detected once. Source material: PBMCs or T cells enriched from blood (not recorded which). These receptors all come from a woman aged 18 to 35 who had been exposed to COVID-19. Each CDR3 is given with its conserved first and last residue. D genes are given only for firm matches. Rows may omit the clone size; those that give it use once, few, many or a size class.

v_gene: TRBV7-9
abundance: once
d_gene: TRBD1
j_gene: TRBJ2-7
CDR3aa: CASSLEGQVSSYEQYF
CDR3nt: TGTGCCAGCAGCTTGGAGGGACAGGTGAGCTCCTACGAGCAGTACTTC

v_gene: TRBV7-2
abundance: NA
d_gene: NA
j_gene: TRBJ2-1
CDR3aa: CASSAHGVQVNNEQFF
CDR3nt: TGTGCCAGCAGCGCGCACGGCGTCCAGGTAAACAATGAGCAGTTCTTC

v_gene: TRBV11-2
abundance: NA
d_gene: NA
j_gene: TRBJ2-1
CDR3aa: CASSPEWETHEQFF
CDR3nt: TGTGCCAGCAGCCCTGAGTGGGAGACCCATGAGCAGTTCTTC

v_gene: TRBV5-1
abundance: NA
d_gene: TRBD2
j_gene: TRBJ2-5
CDR3aa: CASSFIGGSRETQYF
CDR3nt: TGCGCCAGCAGCTTCATAGGCGGGAGTCGGGAGACCCAGTACTTC

v_gene: TRBV4-1
abundance: NA
d_gene: NA
j_gene: TRBJ1-4
CDR3aa: CASSQGERSNEKLFF
CDR3nt: TGCGCCAGCAGCCAAGGGGAGCGCTCTAATGAAAAACTGTTTTTT

v_gene: TRBV5-5
abundance: NA
d_gene: NA
j_gene: TRBJ2-1
CDR3aa: CASSLERAEQFF
CDR3nt: TGTGCCAGCAGCTTGGAGAGAGCGGAGCAGTTCTTC

v_gene: TRBV30
abundance: NA
d_gene: TRBD2
j_gene: TRBJ2-7
CDR3aa: CAWSAGTSGGAQQYF
CDR3nt: TGTGCCTGGAGTGCCGGGACTAGCGGGGGGGCCCAGCAGTACTTC

v_gene: TRBV28
abundance: NA
d_gene: TRBD1
j_gene: TRBJ1-2
CDR3aa: CASRRQGIYGYTF
CDR3nt: TGTGCCAGCAGGAGACAGGGAATCTATGGCTACACCTTC

v_gene: TRBV10-3
abundance: few
d_gene: NA
j_gene: TRBJ1-1
CDR3aa: CASAGLWNTEAFF
CDR3nt: TGTGCCTCTGCGGGACTGTGGAACACTGAAGCTTTCTTT

v_gene: TRBV19
abundance: once
d_gene: NA
j_gene: TRBJ1-1
CDR3aa: CASRTGTIPSTEAFF
CDR3nt: TGTGCCAGTAGAACCGGGACTATTCCATCCACTGAAGCTTTCTTT

v_gene: TRBV15
abundance: once
d_gene: NA
j_gene: TRBJ2-1
CDR3aa: CATRTRRGSYNEQFF
CDR3nt: TGTGCCACCCGGACTAGAAGGGGGTCCTACAATGAGCAGTTCTTC

v_gene: TRBV4-1
abundance: few
d_gene: TRBD2
j_gene: TRBJ2-7
CDR3aa: CASSQGQRALGRYEQYF
CDR3nt: TGCGCCAGCAGCCAAGGGCAACGGGCCCTCGGGAGGTACGAGCAGTACTTC

v_gene: TRBV28
abundance: few
d_gene: TRBD1
j_gene: TRBJ1-5
CDR3aa: CASSLRQGNQPQHF
CDR3nt: TGTGCCAGCAGTTTAAGACAGGGTAATCAGCCCCAGCATTTT

v_gene: TRBV13
abundance: NA
d_gene: TRBD1
j_gene: TRBJ2-3
CDR3aa: CASSSGQGAYTDTQYF
CDR3nt: TGTGCCAGCAGCTCCGGACAGGGTGCCTACACAGATACGCAGTATTTT

v_gene: TRBV5-1
abundance: once
d_gene: TRBD1
j_gene: TRBJ2-5
CDR3aa: CASSTEQGARGETQYF
CDR3nt: TGCGCCAGCAGCACGGAGCAGGGGGCGCGGGGAGAGACCCAGTACTTC

v_gene: TRBV27
abundance: NA
d_gene: NA
j_gene: TRBJ2-7
CDR3aa: CASSLRPSYEQYF
CDR3nt: TGTGCCAGCAGTTTACGTCCCTCCTACGAGCAGTACTTC

v_gene: TRBV7-2
abundance: NA
d_gene: NA
j_gene: TRBJ2-3
CDR3aa: CASSLESTDTQYF
CDR3nt: TGTGCCAGCAGCTTAGAATCGACAGATACGCAGTATTTT